This T cell receptor (beta chain) emerged from a study of blood T cell repertoires in COVID-19. Study-wide background: Researchers got acute and convalescent COVID-19 samples from the United States, Italy and Spain. PBMCs, B-cell-depleted T cells, or T cells provided the cDNA or gDNA that made up the material.

Germline V gene lookup returns CDR1 SGDLS and CDR2 YYNGEE. Between the trimmed V and J ends, which lost 3 bases and 2 bases, there was a span of 9 bases. The CDR3 is 14 amino acids. The data were produced by immunoSEQ multiplex PCR, yet TCRdb's version contains in-frame clones alone and is incomplete. The table has some 70,000 clones, about 82% seen once. Material for sequencing was peripheral blood. The V call is TRBV9, the J call TRBJ1-3; possible D gene TRBD1, 6 bases. The TCR was taken from a man aged 50-59 years with active COVID-19. For the CDR3, the DNA is TGTGCCAGCAGCGCCCGACAGGCTGGAAACACCATATATTTT. Residues: CASSARQAGNTIYF.